The next 9 T cell receptor beta chains were all read from a single sample in a study of HIV-infected children after antiretroviral therapy interruption. The treatment denotes: PENTA 11 planned treatment interruption arm or continuous ART arm. A 3' RACE protocol on RNA, with unique molecular identifiers, produced the TCR library. TCRdb processed the 3' RACE reads anew with MiXCR; each CDR3 protein has one entry. The sample has about 89,000 distinct CDR3 sequences; 6.9% are singletons. The sample here was CD45RA+ CD4+ T cells from PBMCs, pooled from several time points, taken from a donor given antiretroviral therapy, either interrupted or continuous. Subset given: naive CD4+ CD45RA+ CD45RO- T cells. These receptors were collected from a pool of human donors with HIV.

Ten or more counts support this clonotype. The genes are TRBV19 and TRBJ1-5; 8 nucleotides agree with TRBD1. The V segment lost 5 bases and the J segment 6 bases; nucleotides outside the gene matches: 6. Germline CDR1 is LNHDA and CDR2 is SQIVND (reference sequence). This CDR3 has 14 residues. Here the CDR3 DNA reads TGTGCCAGTAGTCTGGACAGGGATGGTCAGCCCCAGCATTTT. Protein: CASSLDRDGQPQHF.

The chain combines TRBV7-9 with TRBJ2-4, with a tentative D call TRBD2 (5 bases). Trimming left V 11 bases short and J 1 base short, with 15 bases between. The CDR3 contains 14 residues. Per germline, CDR1 SEHNR and CDR2 FQNEAQ (reference sequence). CDR3 in amino acids: CAGGDAWAKNIQYF. The DNA of the CDR3 is TGTGCCGGAGGAGACGCGTGGGCCAAAAACATTCAGTACTTC. Supplemented by reference TRBV7-9 and TRBJ2-4, the full variable domain reads DTGVSQNPRHKITKRGQNVTFRCDPISEHNRLYWYRQTLGQGPEFLTYFQNEAQLEKSRLLSDRFSAERPKGSFSTLEIQRTEQGDSAMYLCAGGDAWAKNIQYFGAGTRLSVL.

In this sample, this clonotype turned up many times. The chain has TRBV20-1 and TRBJ1-1, with D unresolved. This CDR3 contains 15 residues. Trimming pared 1 base from V and 1 base from J, leaving 13 bases between. Germline assignment: CDR1 DFQATT and CDR2 SNEGSKA (reference sequence). Written as DNA, the CDR3 is TGCAGTGCTAGAGTGGACGGGCTGTCGAACACTGAAGCTTTCTTT. This codes for CSARVDGLSNTEAFF.

This clonotype was found many times. The V and J genes are TRBV12-5 and TRBJ2-1; no definite D call. The germline V and J ends were trimmed by 0 bases and 2 bases, with 14 bases remaining between them. CDR1 and CDR2 (germline): LGHNT, FRNRAP. This CDR3 is 17 amino acids long. The CDR3 is CASGLVVVGFTYNEQFF. CDR3 coding DNA: TGTGCTAGTGGTTTGGTAGTCGTGGGTTTCACCTACAATGAGCAGTTCTTC. The variable domain in full, with the rest retrieved from reference TRBV12-5 and TRBJ2-1, is DARVTQTPRHKVTEMGQEVTMRCQPILGHNTVFWYRQTMMQGLELLAYFRNRAPLDDSGMPKDRFSAEMPDATLATLKIQPSEPRDSAVYFCASGLVVVGFTYNEQFFGPGTRLTVL.

Many counts were recorded for this clonotype. V is TRBV19 and J is TRBJ2-1, with D unclear. The length of the CDR3 is 13 residues. Trimming left V 4 bases short and J 10 bases short, with 14 bases between. Germline CDR1 is LNHDA and CDR2 is SQIVND (reference sequence). In DNA, the CDR3 is TGTGCCAGTAGTAGGGGTCCAATCCGGGAGCAGTTCTTC. Protein sequence: CASSRGPIREQFF.

By share of the sample, this clonotype is medium-sized (0.01 to 0.1%). This chain connects TRBV18 to TRBJ1-1, with 9 nucleotides matching TRBD1. The V gene's germline CDR1 is KGHSH and CDR2 LQKENI. V gave up 3 bases and J gave up 1 base; unmatched junction bases: 3. The CDR3 is made up of 15 amino acids. The CDR3 sequence: CASSPGQGWNTEAFF. The CDR3 DNA follows: TGTGCCAGCTCACCGGGACAGGGTTGGAACACTGAAGCTTTCTTT. The entire variable domain, with the rest obtained from reference TRBV18 and TRBJ1-1, is as follows: NAGVMQNPRHLVRRRGQEARLRCSPMKGHSHVYWYRQLPEEGLKFMVYLQKENIIDESGMPKERFSAEFPKEGPSILRIQQVVRGDSAAYFCASSPGQGWNTEAFFGQGTRLTVV.

This clonotype was recorded at least ten times. J is TRBJ1-1 and V is TRBV5-1; no clear D gene. The CDR3 runs to 14 residues. CDR1 SGHRS and CDR2 YFSETQ come from the germline V gene. V dropped 5 bases and J dropped 7 bases, with 18 bases sitting between them. The chain's CDR3 is CASSIKRAGSEAFF. The CDR3, as DNA: TGCGCCAGCAGTATTAAGCGGGCCGGAAGTGAAGCTTTCTTT.

This clonotype was counted at least ten times. V and J are TRBV30 and TRBJ1-6; 9 nucleotides align to TRBD1. CDR1 and CDR2 from the germline V gene are GTSNPN and SVGIG (reference sequence). The CDR3 loop spans 13 amino acids. The V gene end was trimmed by 4 bases and the J gene end by 8 bases; junction bases not matched to a gene: 3. DNA of the CDR3: TGTGCCTGGAAGGGACAGGGTGATTCACCCCTCCACTTT. This codes for CAWKGQGDSPLHF.

The table lists this clonotype with many counts. This chain connects TRBV5-1 to TRBJ1-3; D may be TRBD1 (5 bases). V lost 4 bases, J lost 0 bases, and 11 bases lay in between. The CDR3 length is 15 residues. CDR1 and CDR2 (germline): SGHRS, YFSETQ. The CDR3 reads CASSPDILSGNTIYF. In DNA form, the CDR3 reads TGCGCCAGCAGCCCGGACATACTCTCTGGAAACACCATATATTTT.